These 20 T cell receptor beta chains were sequenced from one sample in a study of radiotherapy plus CTLA-4 blockade in lung cancer. Assay: immunoSEQ multiplex PCR; the TCRdb copy retains only in-frame clones and omits some. The sample consists of 80,000 to 95,000 clones, around 83% of them appearing once. Sequencing used peripheral blood, obtained from a patient treated with radiotherapy plus ipilimumab. The receptors shown here come from a human donor with non-small cell lung cancer who had stable disease on radiotherapy plus ipilimumab.

The chain carries TRBV5-1 and TRBJ2-7, with 8 bases lining up with TRBD2. The CDR3 extends over 13 amino acids. J was trimmed by 4 bases and V by 4 bases; bases with no gene match: 4. The germline gives CDR1 SGHRS, CDR2 YFSETQ. DNA for the CDR3: TGCGCCAGCAGCCCGGGACTAGTGTACGAGCAGTACTTC. It encodes CASSPGLVYEQYF.

The chain is built from TRBV7-9 and TRBJ1-1; D remains unclear. The CDR3 is 12 residues long. Trimming cost V 3 bases and J 6 bases, with 8 bases left between them. CDR1 is SEHNR, CDR2 FQNEAQ, per germline (reference sequence). The CDR3 loop is CASSLSSAEAFF. Written as DNA, the CDR3 is TGTGCCAGCAGCTTGTCGTCGGCTGAAGCTTTCTTT.

The genes are TRBV6-4 and TRBJ1-1; no reliable D call. V lost 6 bases to trimming and J lost 3 bases, with 14 bases between them. The germline V gene encodes CDR1 MRHNA and CDR2 SNTAGT. This CDR3 spans 14 amino acids. The CDR3 DNA is TGTGCCAGCAGGATGTCGGGAAGGGACACTGAAGCTTTCTTT. Its translation: CASRMSGRDTEAFF.

The chain couples TRBV30 to TRBJ1-4; tentative D call: TRBD1 (5 bases). Germline assignment: CDR1 GTSNPN and CDR2 SVGIG (reference sequence). This CDR3 contains 15 residues. V gave up 1 base and J gave up 4 bases, with 13 bases separating them. The CDR3 spells CAWSAARQLNEKLFF. The CDR3 coding sequence is TGTGCCTGGAGTGCCGCACGACAGCTTAATGAAAAACTGTTTTTT. Using reference TRBV30 and TRBJ1-4 for the parts outside the CDR3, the full variable domain is SQTIHQWPATLVQPVGSPLSLECTVEGTSNPNLYWYRQAAGRGLQLLFYSVGIGQISSEVPQNLSASRPQDRQFILSSKKLLLSDSGFYLCAWSAARQLNEKLFFGSGTQLSVL.

The sample holds one count of this clone. Sequence at one end of the junction differs from germline and may be a read error. This CDR3 reads CASSLRQNTGELFF. The CDR3 DNA reads as TGTGCTAGCAGCTTGCGACAGAACACCGGGGAGCTGTTTTTT. The chain recombines TRBV7-7 with TRBJ2-2, with D unclear. CDR1 is SSHAT, CDR2 FNYEAQ, per germline (reference sequence). This CDR3 region has 14 residues.

This sequence joins TRBV9 and TRBJ2-1; TRBD2 matches at 12 bases. With V trimmed by 2 bases and J by 8 bases, 11 bases remained unmatched. Germline CDR1 SGDLS, CDR2 YYNGEE. The CDR3 contains 17 residues. The CDR3 reads CASSVGDGLAGRYEQFF. Written as DNA, the CDR3 is TGTGCCAGCAGCGTTGGGGATGGACTAGCGGGGCGGTATGAGCAGTTCTTC.

This clone was seen a few times. The chain carries TRBV7-6 and TRBJ1-4; TRBD1 agrees at 9 bases. The CDR3 totals 17 residues. Per the germline V gene, CDR1 is SGHVS and CDR2 is FNYEAQ. The J segment lost 2 bases and the V segment lost 5 bases, leaving 9 bases of the junction unmatched. The CDR3 nucleotides read TGTGCCAGCAGCCCTAGGACAGGGGTCGGGACTAATGAAAAACTGTTTTTT. Its translation: CASSPRTGVGTNEKLFF. The full variable domain, completed using reference TRBV7-6 and TRBJ1-4, is GAGVSQSPRYKVTKRGQDVALRCDPISGHVSLYWYRQALGQGPEFLTYFNYEAQQDKSGLPNDRFSAERPEGSISTLTIQRTEQRDSAMYRCASSPRTGVGTNEKLFFGSGTQLSVL.

In its sample, this clone was seen a few times. This chain uses TRBV28 with TRBJ2-7, with 7 positions matching TRBD2. There are 14 residues in the CDR3. V trimming: 6 bases; J trimming: 4 bases; junction bases outside the gene matches: 9. Germline V CDR1 and CDR2: MDHEN, SYDVKM. The CDR3 coding sequence is TGTGCCAGCAGCCCCGCCTTGGGGGGGTACGAGCAGTACTTC. Protein: CASSPALGGYEQYF.

V usage is TRBV27 and J usage is TRBJ2-6, with D possibly matching TRBD1 (5 bases). Germline V gene sequence: CDR1 MNHEY, CDR2 SMNVEV (reference sequence). Trimming removed 5 bases from V and 1 base from J, with 15 bases in between. The CDR3 is 17 residues long. Written as DNA, the CDR3 is TGTGCCAGCAGTGCCCGACAGACTTTGTCTGGGGCCAACGTCCTGACTTTC. Amino acid sequence: CASSARQTLSGANVLTF.

The chain links TRBV15 to TRBJ2-1, with D perhaps TRBD2 (5 bases). Trimming shortened V by 3 bases and J by 1 base, and 10 bases separated the two germline ends. CDR3 length equals 15 residues. From germline, CDR1 is LNHNV and CDR2 YYDKDF (reference sequence). CDR3 in amino acids: CATSSGDWSYNEQFF. Here the CDR3 DNA reads TGTGCCACCAGCAGCGGGGATTGGTCCTACAATGAGCAGTTCTTC.

This clone was seen only once. This rearrangement joins TRBV9 to TRBJ2-3, with D perhaps TRBD1 or TRBD2 (5 bases each). Germline V gene lookup returns CDR1 SGDLS and CDR2 YYNGEE. Trimming pared 3 bases from V and 10 bases from J, leaving 9 bases between. The length of the CDR3 is 11 residues. This CDR3 is CASSGLGAQYF. Here the CDR3 DNA reads TGTGCCAGCAGCGGATTGGGGGCGCAGTATTTT. Together with reference TRBV9 and TRBJ2-3, the CDR3 gives the full variable domain: DSGVTQTPKHLITATGQRVTLRCSPRSGDLSVYWYQQSLDQGLQFLIQYYNGEERAKGNILERFSAQQFPDLHSELNLSSLELGDSALYFCASSGLGAQYFGPGTRLTVL.

This clone was seen a few times. The V gene is TRBV5-8, the J gene TRBJ2-2; D may match TRBD1 or TRBD2 (5 bases each). Germline values: CDR1 SGHTS, CDR2 YDEGEE. The CDR3 is 12 amino acids. V was shortened by 7 bases and J by 9 bases, with 13 bases between the two germline ends. The CDR3 reads CASLRGVRELFF. CDR3 in DNA: TGTGCCAGCCTGAGGGGAGTCCGGGAGCTGTTTTTT. Full variable domain (missing parts from reference TRBV5-8 and TRBJ2-2): EAGVTQSPTHLIKTRGQQATLRCSPISGHTSVYWYQQALGLGLQFLLWYDEGEERNRGNFPPRFSGRQFPNYSSELNVNALELEDSALYLCASLRGVRELFFGEGSRLTVL.

The rearrangement uses TRBV19 and TRBJ1-5, with D hard to call. The CDR3 runs to 14 residues. CDR1 LNHDA and CDR2 SQIVND come from the germline V gene (reference sequence). The V end lost 2 bases, the J end lost 2 bases, and 7 bases lay between the germline ends. The CDR3 DNA reads TGTGCCAGTAGTATATTGAGGGGCAATCAGCCCCAGCATTTT. This gives the protein CASSILRGNQPQHF.

The chain combines TRBV6-5 with TRBJ2-7; D uncertain. V was cut by 4 bases and J by 7 bases, with 8 bases left in between. Looked up from germline, CDR1 is MNHEY and CDR2 is SVGAGI. The CDR3 has 11 amino acids. The CDR3 nucleotides are TGTGCCAGCAGTTTTATGACAGAGCAGTACTTC. Translation gives CASSFMTEQYF.

CDR3 sequence (DNA): TGTGCCAGCAGTCTCCGGGACAGGGTACGACCTGAAGCTTTCTTT. Translated: CASSLRDRVRPEAFF. The V gene is TRBV28, the J gene TRBJ1-1; 9 bases are shared with TRBD1. The length of the CDR3 is 15 residues. Germline CDR1 reads MDHEN; CDR2 reads SYDVKM. V gave up 5 bases and J gave up 6 bases; unmatched junction bases: 10.

This clone has only one observation. The chain carries TRBV30 and TRBJ2-5; the D is unclear. The CDR3 length is 14 residues. Germline V gives CDR1 GTSNPN, CDR2 SVGIG (reference sequence). V lost 2 bases and J lost 4, with 14 bases in between. The CDR3 region is CAWSPLGKTETQYF. The CDR3 nucleotides read TGTGCCTGGAGTCCCCTAGGGAAGACAGAGACCCAGTACTTC.

The J gene is TRBJ1-1, the V gene TRBV29-1; unclear D gene. V lost 6 bases and J lost 0, with 5 bases in between. Germline V gives CDR1 SQVTM, CDR2 ANQGSEA. The CDR3 is made up of 11 amino acids. This CDR3 is CSVQVNTEAFF. In nucleotides, the CDR3 is TGCAGCGTGCAGGTGAACACTGAAGCTTTCTTT.

This chain connects TRBV14 to TRBJ1-2, with D perhaps matching TRBD1 (5 bases). The CDR3 has 13 amino acids. The germline gives CDR1 SGHDN, CDR2 FVKESK. The V and J ends lost 2 bases and 4 bases respectively, with 8 bases between them. This CDR3 is CASSQFRGYGYTF. The CDR3 DNA reads TGTGCCAGCAGCCAATTTAGGGGCTATGGCTACACCTTC.

The chain has TRBV4-2 and TRBJ2-7; D gene ambiguous. V lost 0 bases to trimming and J lost 3 bases, with 12 bases between them. CDR3 length equals 15 residues. CDR1 is LGHNA and CDR2 is YNFKEQ in the germline V gene. The CDR3 here is CASSQDEESRYEQYF. CDR3 DNA sequence: TGTGCCAGCAGCCAAGACGAGGAGAGCCGCTACGAGCAGTACTTC.

J is TRBJ2-1 and V is TRBV11-3; 8 bases match TRBD1. Losses at the gene ends were 5 bases for V and 1 base for J; bases not matched to a gene: 4. CDR1 is SGHNT and CDR2 is YENEEA in the germline V gene. There are 15 residues in the CDR3. The CDR3 protein is CASSPRTGSYNEQFF. The CDR3 DNA follows: TGTGCCAGCAGCCCAAGGACAGGGTCCTACAATGAGCAGTTCTTC. Full variable domain (rest looked up from reference TRBV11-3 and TRBJ2-1): EAGVVQSPRYKIIEKKQPVAFWCNPISGHNTLYWYLQNLGQGPELLIRYENEEAVDDSQLPKDRFSAERLKGVDSTLKIQPAELGDSAVYLCASSPRTGSYNEQFFGPGTRLTVL.